This TCR beta chain came from a study of CD8 T cells in Susac syndrome. This CDR3 spans 15 amino acids. CDR1 is SGHAT, CDR2 FQNNGV, per germline. V gave up 5 bases and J gave up 4 bases; unmatched junction bases: 6. The authors sequenced TCR beta from blood CD8+ and CD4+ T cells. Reverse transcription of about 0.45 to 1 ug RNA was carried out with random hexamers. The authors amplified TCR beta CDR3 across 54 Vbeta and 13 Jbeta using immunoSEQ multiplex PCR. One entry per CDR3 protein results from TCRdb running MiXCR on the immunoSEQ multiplex PCR reads. Here the sample spans almost 450,000 distinct CDR3 sequences, approximately 85% being singletons.

The material sequenced was CD8+ T cells from PBMCs. The source of this sequence is a human donor with multiple sclerosis. This chain uses TRBV11-2 with TRBJ2-2, with 8 bases that match TRBD1. The CDR3 sequence: CASSHGTGGTGELFF. DNA of the CDR3: TGTGCCAGCAGCCACGGGACAGGAGGCACCGGGGAGCTGTTTTTT.